The source of this T cell receptor beta chain is a study of blood T cell repertoires in COVID-19. In the study overall: Samples of COVID-19 (acute and convalescent) were obtained from the United States, Italy and Spain.

Germline CDR1 is SGHVS and CDR2 is FQNEAQ. The V gene end was trimmed by 1 base and the J gene end by 1 base; junction bases not matched to a gene: 0. The CDR3 length is 14 residues. In the study's own analysis: Using reference gene primer amplification, nucleated cell counts were estimated. Assay: immunoSEQ multiplex PCR; the TCRdb copy retains only in-frame clones and omits some. The V and J calls and clone size come from that table; D and trimming were worked out from the DNA. The repertoire has approximately 61,000 clones, 88% of them found once; the top ten carry approximately 18%. The chain recombines TRBV7-8 with TRBJ2-5, with 7 bases fitting TRBD1. The sequence came from a woman older than 75 with active COVID-19. Sequenced material: peripheral blood. CDR3 residues: CASSLDRGQETQYF. Written as DNA, the CDR3 is TGTGCCAGCAGCTTAGACAGGGGCCAAGAGACCCAGTACTTC.